Listed below are T cell receptor beta chains from one sample, sequenced in a study of blood T cell repertoires in COVID-19. Assay: immunoSEQ multiplex PCR; the TCRdb copy retains only in-frame clones and omits some. This table has just over 300,000 clones, under 90% appearing once. Sequenced input: peripheral blood. These receptor sequences come from a woman in her twenties or thirties with COVID-19, enrolled during active disease. Each CDR3 is given with its conserved first and last residue. The order of the fields is clone size, V gene, D gene, J gene, CDR3 protein, CDR3 DNA. D genes are given only for firm matches. The size entry is marked missing in some rows and otherwise reads once, few, many or a size class.

abundance: .; v_gene: TRBV18; d_gene: TRBD2; j_gene: TRBJ2-2; CDR3aa: CASSPGTSGTGELFF; CDR3nt: TGTGCCAGCTCACCGGGGACTAGCGGGACCGGGGAGCTGTTTTTT
abundance: .; v_gene: TRBV27; d_gene: TRBD1; j_gene: TRBJ1-5; CDR3aa: CASSSDRGQPQHF; CDR3nt: TGTGCCAGCAGCTCAGACAGGGGTCAGCCCCAGCATTTT
abundance: .; v_gene: TRBV19; d_gene: TRBD1; j_gene: TRBJ1-2; CDR3aa: CASSTRAGTGGPTGYGYTF; CDR3nt: TGTGCCAGTAGTACAAGAGCCGGGACAGGGGGACCCACCGGATATGGCTACACCTTC
abundance: .; v_gene: TRBV5-1; d_gene: .; j_gene: TRBJ1-2; CDR3aa: CASSLVASTRTNGYTF; CDR3nt: TGCGCCAGCAGCTTGGTAGCGTCTACCCGGACTAATGGCTACACCTTC
abundance: .; v_gene: TRBV15; d_gene: .; j_gene: TRBJ2-5; CDR3aa: CATSRDRGGETQYF; CDR3nt: TGTGCCACCAGCAGAGATCGGGGTGGTGAGACCCAGTACTTC
abundance: .; v_gene: TRBV2; d_gene: TRBD1; j_gene: TRBJ1-3; CDR3aa: CASSEQGAAGNTIYF; CDR3nt: TGTGCCAGCAGTGAACAGGGGGCTGCTGGAAACACCATATATTTT
abundance: .; v_gene: TRBV7-9; d_gene: TRBD1; j_gene: TRBJ1-2; CDR3aa: CASSLGRTGLNPAYGYTF; CDR3nt: TGTGCCAGCAGCTTAGGAAGGACAGGGTTGAACCCTGCCTATGGCTACACCTTC
abundance: .; v_gene: TRBV21-1; d_gene: .; j_gene: TRBJ2-3; CDR3aa: CASSYNGTSGPDTQYF; CDR3nt: TGTGCCAGCAGCTATAACGGGACTAGCGGCCCAGATACGCAGTATTTT
abundance: .; v_gene: TRBV7-9; d_gene: TRBD1; j_gene: TRBJ2-2; CDR3aa: CASSPTGTHLTGELFF; CDR3nt: TGTGCCAGCAGCCCGACAGGGACACATTTAACCGGGGAGCTGTTTTTT
abundance: .; v_gene: TRBV18; d_gene: TRBD1; j_gene: TRBJ2-4; CDR3aa: CASSPLGLVQGAGVGIQYF; CDR3nt: TGTGCCAGCTCACCTTTGGGCCTGGTTCAGGGGGCCGGGGTCGGCATTCAGTACTTC
abundance: .; v_gene: TRBV2; d_gene: TRBD1; j_gene: TRBJ1-4; CDR3aa: CASRPDRGTTNEKLFF; CDR3nt: TGTGCCAGCAGACCCGACAGGGGGACAACTAATGAAAAACTGTTTTTT
abundance: .; v_gene: TRBV7-2; d_gene: .; j_gene: TRBJ2-7; CDR3aa: CASSWGDSLYEQYF; CDR3nt: TGTGCCAGCAGCTGGGGGGACAGTCTCTACGAGCAGTACTTC
abundance: .; v_gene: TRBV3-1/TRBV3-2; d_gene: .; j_gene: TRBJ1-5; CDR3aa: CASSQGGAGNQPQHF; CDR3nt: TGTGCCAGCAGCCAAGGGGGCGCGGGCAATCAGCCCCAGCATTTT
abundance: .; v_gene: TRBV7-2; d_gene: TRBD2; j_gene: TRBJ2-1; CDR3aa: CASSLMSASGYNEQFF; CDR3nt: TGTGCCAGCAGCTTGATGTCGGCTAGCGGTTACAATGAGCAGTTCTTC
abundance: once; v_gene: TRBV7-2; d_gene: TRBD2; j_gene: TRBJ2-3; CDR3aa: CASSQRGRWIDTQYF; CDR3nt: TGTGCCAGCAGCCAGCGGGGACGATGGATAGATACGCAGTATTTT
abundance: .; v_gene: TRBV2; d_gene: TRBD1; j_gene: TRBJ1-5; CDR3aa: CASSPEGASNQPQHF; CDR3nt: TGTGCCAGCAGTCCGGAGGGGGCGAGCAATCAGCCCCAGCATTTT
abundance: .; v_gene: TRBV2; d_gene: TRBD1; j_gene: TRBJ1-6; CDR3aa: CASSSAGGNSPLHF; CDR3nt: TGTGCCAGCAGTTCTGCAGGGGGAAATTCACCCCTCCACTTT
abundance: few; v_gene: TRBV3-1/TRBV3-2; d_gene: .; j_gene: TRBJ1-6; CDR3aa: CASSTSIGENSPLHF; CDR3nt: TGTGCCAGCAGCACGAGTATCGGGGAAAATTCACCCCTCCACTTT
abundance: once; v_gene: TRBV27; d_gene: TRBD1; j_gene: TRBJ1-2; CDR3aa: CASSRTGTGNYGYTF; CDR3nt: TGTGCCAGCAGTCGTACCGGGACAGGGAACTATGGCTACACCTTC
abundance: .; v_gene: TRBV5-5; d_gene: TRBD1; j_gene: TRBJ1-4; CDR3aa: CASSQGQGPEKLFF; CDR3nt: TGTGCCAGCAGCCAAGGACAGGGCCCCGAAAAACTGTTTTTT
abundance: medium-sized; v_gene: TRBV23-1; d_gene: TRBD1; j_gene: TRBJ1-1; CDR3aa: CASSQSSGGKGEAFF; CDR3nt: TGCGCCAGCAGTCAATCATCAGGGGGGAAGGGCGAAGCTTTCTTT
abundance: once; v_gene: TRBV5-1; d_gene: TRBD1; j_gene: TRBJ2-1; CDR3aa: CASSLGGASYNEQFF; CDR3nt: TGCGCCAGCAGCTTAGGGGGCGCGTCCTACAATGAGCAGTTCTTC
abundance: .; v_gene: TRBV6-5; d_gene: .; j_gene: TRBJ1-1; CDR3aa: CASSYSTYQAGYQAFF; CDR3nt: TGTGCCAGCAGTTACTCGACCTACCAGGCAGGTTATCAAGCTTTCTTT
abundance: once; v_gene: TRBV7-2; d_gene: .; j_gene: TRBJ2-3; CDR3aa: CASSLEVWGQSGHTQYF; CDR3nt: TGTGCCAGCAGCTTAGAGGTTTGGGGACAATCGGGGCATACGCAGTATTTT
abundance: .; v_gene: TRBV9; d_gene: TRBD1; j_gene: TRBJ1-1; CDR3aa: CASSARTGTEAFF; CDR3nt: TGTGCCAGCAGCGCTCGGACAGGGACTGAAGCTTTCTTT
abundance: .; v_gene: TRBV19; d_gene: .; j_gene: TRBJ2-3; CDR3aa: CASSIVGIDTQYF; CDR3nt: TGTGCCAGTAGTATAGTGGGCATCGATACGCAGTATTTT
abundance: .; v_gene: TRBV12-2; d_gene: .; j_gene: TRBJ1-2; CDR3aa: CASRAEPTGGYGYTF; CDR3nt: TGTGCAAGTCGCGCCGAACCGACAGGGGGGTATGGCTACACCTTC
abundance: .; v_gene: TRBV12-5; d_gene: .; j_gene: TRBJ2-5; CDR3aa: CASGSGRSYQETQYF; CDR3nt: TGTGCTAGTGGTTCTGGCAGATCGTACCAAGAGACCCAGTACTTC
abundance: .; v_gene: TRBV15; d_gene: TRBD2; j_gene: TRBJ2-3; CDR3aa: CATTDGRGGKTDTQYF; CDR3nt: TGTGCCACCACCGACGGCCGCGGGGGAAAAACAGATACGCAGTATTTT
abundance: once; v_gene: TRBV6-5; d_gene: .; j_gene: TRBJ1-1; CDR3aa: CASSFTGKAFF; CDR3nt: TGTGCCAGCAGCTTTACAGGGAAAGCTTTCTTT
abundance: few; v_gene: TRBV29-1; d_gene: TRBD1; j_gene: TRBJ1-2; CDR3aa: CSVVVPGQGFGYTF; CDR3nt: TGCAGCGTTGTTGTTCCGGGACAGGGGTTCGGCTACACCTTC
abundance: .; v_gene: TRBV19; d_gene: TRBD1; j_gene: TRBJ2-6; CDR3aa: CASSVDRGSGANVLTF; CDR3nt: TGTGCCAGTAGTGTCGACAGGGGATCCGGGGCCAACGTCCTGACTTTC
abundance: .; v_gene: TRBV5-1; d_gene: TRBD1; j_gene: TRBJ2-2; CDR3aa: CASSQGDRVVLSGELFF; CDR3nt: TGCGCCAGCAGCCAGGGCGACAGGGTTGTTCTTAGCGGGGAGCTGTTTTTT
abundance: .; v_gene: TRBV2; d_gene: .; j_gene: TRBJ1-2; CDR3aa: CASSVQGQNYGYTF; CDR3nt: TGTGCCAGCAGTGTACAGGGCCAAAACTATGGCTACACCTTC
abundance: .; v_gene: TRBV18; d_gene: .; j_gene: TRBJ2-1; CDR3aa: CASSSERSYNEQFF; CDR3nt: TGTGCCAGCTCTAGTGAGCGGAGCTACAATGAGCAGTTCTTC
abundance: once; v_gene: TRBV11-2; d_gene: .; j_gene: TRBJ1-2; CDR3aa: CASSLDSRLHGYTF; CDR3nt: TGTGCCAGCAGCTTAGATAGCAGACTCCATGGCTACACCTTC
abundance: once; v_gene: TRBV18; d_gene: TRBD2; j_gene: TRBJ2-3; CDR3aa: CASSLDAGGPGDTQYF; CDR3nt: TGTGCCAGCTCACTCGATGCGGGGGGGCCGGGAGATACGCAGTATTTT
abundance: .; v_gene: TRBV28; d_gene: TRBD1; j_gene: TRBJ2-7; CDR3aa: CASLGDRDYEQYF; CDR3nt: TGTGCCAGCTTGGGGGACAGGGATTACGAGCAGTACTTC
abundance: .; v_gene: TRBV13; d_gene: .; j_gene: TRBJ1-3; CDR3aa: CASSLDFPGNTIYF; CDR3nt: TGTGCCAGCAGCTTAGACTTCCCTGGAAACACCATATATTTT
abundance: few; v_gene: TRBV4-1; d_gene: .; j_gene: TRBJ1-6; CDR3aa: CASSQVSGGANSPLHF; CDR3nt: TGCGCCAGCAGCCAAGTTAGTGGGGGCGCGAATTCACCCCTCCACTTT
abundance: .; v_gene: TRBV6-5; d_gene: .; j_gene: TRBJ2-3; CDR3aa: CASTNSGSSTDTQYF; CDR3nt: TGTGCCAGCACTAACAGCGGGTCCAGCACAGATACGCAGTATTTT
abundance: few; v_gene: TRBV28; d_gene: TRBD2; j_gene: TRBJ2-3; CDR3aa: CASSLDLAGGRPNF; CDR3nt: TGTGCCAGCAGTCTTGATCTAGCGGGGGGGCGCCCGAATTTT
abundance: .; v_gene: TRBV6-1; d_gene: TRBD1; j_gene: TRBJ1-1; CDR3aa: CASSDNRGINTEAFF; CDR3nt: TGTGCCAGCAGTGACAACAGGGGAATAAACACTGAAGCTTTCTTT
abundance: .; v_gene: TRBV7-2; d_gene: TRBD2; j_gene: TRBJ2-5; CDR3aa: CASSLGEGLLQETQYF; CDR3nt: TGTGCCAGCAGCCTCGGGGAGGGACTCCTCCAAGAGACCCAGTACTTC
abundance: .; v_gene: TRBV13; d_gene: .; j_gene: TRBJ1-1; CDR3aa: CASSLGLGGAEAFF; CDR3nt: TGTGCCAGCAGCTTAGGCCTTGGGGGGGCTGAAGCTTTCTTT
abundance: .; v_gene: TRBV24-1; d_gene: TRBD1; j_gene: TRBJ2-3; CDR3aa: CATETGTNTDTQYF; CDR3nt: TGTGCCACCGAGACAGGGACGAACACAGATACGCAGTATTTT
abundance: .; v_gene: TRBV6-4; d_gene: .; j_gene: TRBJ1-2; CDR3aa: CASSDSSWPPLDGYTF; CDR3nt: TGTGCCAGCAGTGACTCATCCTGGCCCCCCCTTGATGGCTACACCTTC
abundance: few; v_gene: TRBV6-5; d_gene: .; j_gene: TRBJ1-4; CDR3aa: CASRSSGWVNEKLFF; CDR3nt: TGTGCCAGCAGATCGTCGGGGTGGGTGAATGAAAAACTGTTTTTT
abundance: .; v_gene: TRBV19; d_gene: .; j_gene: TRBJ2-1; CDR3aa: CASSRGGSSYNEQFF; CDR3nt: TGTGCCAGTTCCCGTGGGGGGAGCTCCTACAATGAGCAGTTCTTC
abundance: .; v_gene: TRBV5-4; d_gene: .; j_gene: TRBJ1-2; CDR3aa: CATTRDNEYYGYTF; CDR3nt: TGTGCCACAACCAGGGACAACGAATACTATGGCTACACCTTC
abundance: .; v_gene: TRBV29-1; d_gene: TRBD1; j_gene: TRBJ2-7; CDR3aa: CSVLIGDRGYEQYF; CDR3nt: TGCAGCGTTCTCATCGGGGACAGGGGATACGAGCAGTACTTC
abundance: .; v_gene: TRBV7-8; d_gene: .; j_gene: TRBJ2-1; CDR3aa: CASSLLTRNEQFF; CDR3nt: TGTGCCAGCAGCTTACTCACGAGGAATGAGCAGTTCTTC
abundance: .; v_gene: TRBV28; d_gene: .; j_gene: TRBJ1-4; CDR3aa: CASSSDITTNEKLFF; CDR3nt: TGTGCCAGCAGTTCCGACATTACAACTAATGAAAAACTGTTTTTT
abundance: .; v_gene: TRBV5-1; d_gene: TRBD1; j_gene: TRBJ1-4; CDR3aa: CASSSGQGGEKLFF; CDR3nt: TGCGCCAGCAGCTCGGGACAGGGGGGTGAAAAACTGTTTTTT
abundance: .; v_gene: TRBV5-1; d_gene: .; j_gene: TRBJ1-4; CDR3aa: CASSTEPTNEKLFF; CDR3nt: TGCGCCAGCAGCACCGAGCCAACTAATGAAAAACTGTTTTTT
abundance: .; v_gene: TRBV4-1; d_gene: .; j_gene: TRBJ1-5; CDR3aa: CASSQDLSNQPQHF; CDR3nt: TGCGCCAGCAGCCAAGATCTCAGCAATCAGCCCCAGCATTTT
abundance: once; v_gene: TRBV10-1; d_gene: .; j_gene: TRBJ1-4; CDR3aa: CASSASFFAANEKLFF; CDR3nt: TGCGCCAGCAGTGCAAGTTTCTTCGCGGCTAATGAAAAACTGTTTTTT